A single sample is the source of the 10 T cell receptor beta chains below, sequenced in a study of blood T cell repertoires in COVID-19 (dated by TCRdb to about 2020). The library relied on the immunoSEQ multiplex PCR assay. TCRdb took over this immuneACCESS table, retaining in-frame rearrangements with V and J assigned. Such tables are incomplete; in checked studies, under half of the missing clones stem from an unresolved V gene, and the remainder is unexplained. The sample table contains about 180,000 clones; only one count was recorded for about four fifths of them. Approximately 6.2% of the sample belongs to the ten largest clones. The specimen sequenced was peripheral blood. The origin of the receptors is a man between 65 and 80 years old with active or convalescent COVID-19.

The V and J genes are TRBV2 and TRBJ2-5, with TRBD2 identical over 12 bases. CDR3 size: 17 residues. V was clipped by 3 bases and J by 4 bases; unmatched bases: 9. Germline lookup yields CDR1 SNHLY and CDR2 FYNNEI. The DNA for the CDR3 is TGTGCCAGCAGTGAGCTAGCGGGGGGGCCCGGGGCAGAGACCCAGTACTTC. Its protein product is CASSELAGGPGAETQYF.

This clone appeared once. This CDR3 reads CAIGTGTPEAFF. CDR3 nucleotide sequence: TGTGCCATAGGAACCGGGACACCCGAAGCTTTCTTT. This chain uses TRBV7-9 with TRBJ1-1; perhaps TRBD1 as D (6 bases). The CDR3 covers 12 residues. V lost 10 bases to trimming and J lost 8 bases, with 17 bases between them. Per germline, CDR1 SEHNR and CDR2 FQNEAQ (reference sequence).

The chain carries TRBV15 and TRBJ1-1; D perhaps matches TRBD1 (6 bases). The CDR3 consists of 15 residues. Germline assignment: CDR1 LNHNV and CDR2 YYDKDF (reference sequence). V was cut by 0 bases and J by 0 bases, with 8 bases left in between. The chain's CDR3 is CATSRDGQLNTEAFF. CDR3 in DNA: TGTGCCACCAGCAGAGATGGACAGTTGAACACTGAAGCTTTCTTT.

This chain links TRBV9 with TRBJ2-1; no firm D call. V lost 4 bases, J lost 5 bases, and 13 bases lay in between. The CDR3 is made up of 14 amino acids. Germline lookup yields CDR1 SGDLS and CDR2 YYNGEE. The CDR3 coding sequence is TGTGCCAGCAGCCCCTTCGAGCTTCACAATGAGCAGTTCTTC. Translated, it gives CASSPFELHNEQFF.

V gene TRBV7-2 combines with J gene TRBJ2-1; 8 positions match TRBD2. Per germline, CDR1 SGHTA and CDR2 FQGNSA. This CDR3 region has 15 residues. V trimming: 5 bases; J trimming: 2 bases; junction bases outside the gene matches: 5. The CDR3 sequence is CASSRPGLAYNEQFF. The CDR3 nucleotides read TGTGCCAGCAGCCGCCCGGGACTAGCCTACAATGAGCAGTTCTTC.

This chain connects TRBV29-1 to TRBJ2-1; TRBD2 matches at 9 bases. Germline values: CDR1 SQVTM, CDR2 ANQGSEA. The trim removed 3 bases at V and 4 bases at J, leaving 4 bases unmatched. This CDR3 has 14 amino acids. The CDR3 DNA sequence: TGCAGCGTTGAGTACAGCGGGAGGTACAATGAGCAGTTCTTC. It encodes CSVEYSGRYNEQFF.

The rearrangement uses TRBV6-1 and TRBJ2-5, with 8 bases fitting TRBD1. Germline V lookup: CDR1 MNHNS, CDR2 SASEGT. The CDR3 consists of 14 residues. V shed 3 bases and J 6 bases; nucleotides not matched to a gene: 6. CDR3: CASSEGQGAQTQYF. The DNA for the CDR3 is TGTGCCAGCAGTGAGGGCCAGGGGGCGCAGACCCAGTACTTC.

This chain connects TRBV5-1 to TRBJ2-1, with TRBD2 identical over 12 bases. Germline V gives CDR1 SGHRS, CDR2 YFSETQ. This CDR3 has 16 residues. Losses at the gene ends were 4 bases for V and 4 bases for J; bases not matched to a gene: 6. The CDR3 nucleotides are TGCGCCAGCAGCGTACTAGCGGGAGGAATATACAATGAGCAGTTCTTC. It is translated as CASSVLAGGIYNEQFF.

This clone appeared a few times. The V call is TRBV4-1, the J call TRBJ2-3; 8 positions match TRBD2. The junction had 10 bases not matched to a gene; V was cut back by 4 bases and J by 1 base. The CDR3 consists of 17 residues. The germline CDR1 and CDR2 sequences are MGHRA and YSYEKL. The DNA of the CDR3 is TGCGCCAGCAGCCTCAAAATACTAGCGGACCGCACAGATACGCAGTATTTT. This encodes CASSLKILADRTDTQYF.

The CDR3 protein is CASSLGQGLSGELFF. The CDR3 DNA reads as TGCGCCAGCAGCTTAGGGCAGGGTCTATCCGGGGAGCTGTTTTTT. This chain joins TRBV5-1 and TRBJ2-2; perhaps TRBD1 as D (5 bases). The germline gives CDR1 SGHRS, CDR2 YFSETQ. V was shortened by 2 bases and J by 6 bases, with 14 bases between the two germline ends. The CDR3 contains 15 residues. Variable domain in full (rest from reference TRBV5-1 and TRBJ2-2): KAGVTQTPRYLIKTRGQQVTLSCSPISGHRSVSWYQQTPGQGLQFLFEYFSETQRNKGNFPGRFSGRQFSNSRSEMNVSTLELGDSALYLCASSLGQGLSGELFFGEGSRLTVL.